Detailed here is one T cell receptor beta chain. Its antigen is not known. The sample comes from a study of regulatory T cells in long-lasting Graves disease. On the study more broadly: Antithyroid drug use was under 3 months in newly diagnosed Graves' patients. Study results and caveats: Public clonotype sharing was higher in persistent than newly diagnosed patients.

V was pared by 4 bases and J by 5 bases, with 7 bases of the junction left unmatched. This CDR3 region has 15 residues. Germline V lookup: CDR1 SGHRS, CDR2 YFSETQ. Through Arm-PCR of CDR3 regions and iRepertoire HTBI primers, TCR beta libraries were built. TCRdb processed the multiplex PCR reads anew with MiXCR; each CDR3 protein has one entry. This table has hundreds of thousands of distinct CDR3 sequences, roughly 13% appearing once. Time point specified: newly diagnosed GD, antithyroid drugs for less than 3 months. The TCR library was made from RNA that had been extracted from PBMCs in TRIzol. In addition, the sample was reused for a study of T cells in Graves' hyperthyroidism and ophthalmopathy. In that study: Patients between 18 and 65 years old had hyperthyroidism, newly diagnosed and lasting under 2 months. The TCR CDR3 was amplified in a first-round RT-PCR using the HTBI primer set.

V and J are TRBV5-1 and TRBJ2-3; 10 bases align to TRBD2. The sample here was peripheral blood mononuclear cells (PBMCs), taken at new diagnosis, from a patient treated with antithyroid drugs. The clonotype originates from a man aged 30-40 years with Graves disease. The CDR3: CASSIGLAERDTQYF. Written as DNA, the CDR3 is TGCGCCAGCAGCATCGGACTAGCGGAGAGAGATACGCAGTATTTT. The full variable domain, its missing parts supplied by reference TRBV5-1 and TRBJ2-3, is KAGVTQTPRYLIKTRGQQVTLSCSPISGHRSVSWYQQTPGQGLQFLFEYFSETQRNKGNFPGRFSGRQFSNSRSEMNVSTLELGDSALYLCASSIGLAERDTQYFGPGTRLTVL.